These 2 T cell receptor beta chains were sequenced from one sample in a study of blood T cell repertoires in COVID-19. TCRdb's table, derived via immunoSEQ multiplex PCR, lists solely in-frame clones and lacks some. The table has 75,000 or so clones, roughly four fifths seen once. Input material: peripheral blood. Receptors were obtained from a man in his 60s with acute or convalescent COVID-19.

The chain links TRBV5-4 to TRBJ2-2; 7 nucleotides match TRBD1. The CDR3 has 15 amino acids. Trimming at V came to 3 bases and at J to 3 bases, leaving 5 bases not matched to a gene. The V gene's germline CDR1 is SGHNT and CDR2 YYREEE (reference sequence). In nucleotides, the CDR3 is TGTGCCAGCAGCTCCAACAGGGGACACACCGGGGAGCTGTTTTTT. It translates to CASSSNRGHTGELFF.

This chain connects TRBV7-2 to TRBJ1-5; D gene ambiguous. The length of the CDR3 is 13 residues. The V gene lost 8 bases and the J gene lost 2 bases, with 10 bases spanning the gap. CDR1 is SGHTA, CDR2 FQGNSA, per germline. The CDR3 protein is CASGVRGNQPQHF. The CDR3 DNA is TGTGCCAGCGGCGTCCGGGGCAATCAGCCCCAGCATTTT.